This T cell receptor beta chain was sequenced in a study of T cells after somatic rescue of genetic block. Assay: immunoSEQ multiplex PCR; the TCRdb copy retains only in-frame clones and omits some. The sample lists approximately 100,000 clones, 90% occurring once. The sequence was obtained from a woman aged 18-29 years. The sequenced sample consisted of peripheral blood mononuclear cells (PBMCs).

As DNA, the CDR3 is TGTGCCAGTAGTCAAATAGGGGACACCGGGGAGCTGTTTTTT. It codes for CASSQIGDTGELFF. J is TRBJ2-2 and V is TRBV19; possible D gene TRBD1, 5 bases. Germline V gives CDR1 LNHDA, CDR2 SQIVND (reference sequence). The CDR3 extends over 14 amino acids. Trimming removed 5 bases from V and 3 bases from J, with 10 bases in between.